A single T cell receptor beta chain is shown here with its context. This record belongs to a study of T cells in Graves' hyperthyroidism and ophthalmopathy. Using RNA transcripts as the source, TCR beta CDR3 regions were amplified. Using the HTBI primer set, a first-round RT-PCR was run on the TCR CDR3. MiXCR was run by TCRdb on the multiplex PCR reads, yielding one entry per CDR3 protein. This sample has a few hundred thousand distinct CDR3 sequences; more than 15% occur once, and the top ten carry 7.3%. V lost 4 bases and J lost 6, with 16 bases in between. Germline CDR1 reads SEHNR; CDR2 reads FQNEAQ (reference sequence). The CDR3 contains 14 residues.

The sample consisted of blood. The TCR was taken from a woman aged 25 to 39 with Graves' hyperthyroidism. The J gene is TRBJ2-7, the V gene TRBV7-9; possible D gene TRBD1, 6 bases. CDR3 loop: CASSWAGRGSEQYF. The CDR3 nucleotides are TGTGCCAGCAGCTGGGCCGGCAGGGGTAGCGAGCAGTACTTC.